This is a list of T cell receptor beta chains from one sample in a study of shared clonotypes between healthy human individuals. TCRdb keeps only in-frame clones here, not all; method: immunoSEQ multiplex PCR. The sample contains a few million clones, around 90% of which appear only once. The specimen was naive CD4+ T cells sorted from blood. These receptors originate from a man between 18 and 35 years old in good health. CDR3s include the opening cysteine and the closing phenylalanine or tryptophan. The order of the fields is J gene, D gene, V gene, CDR3 protein. The D gene is left open where the match is weak.

J gene: TRBJ2-2
D gene: NA
V gene: TRBV5-1
CDR3 protein: CASSPFDREAGELFF

J gene: TRBJ2-7
D gene: NA
V gene: TRBV19
CDR3 protein: CASSTVRLASAPIEQYF

J gene: TRBJ1-5
D gene: TRBD1
V gene: TRBV18
CDR3 protein: CASSPPFGSAGGAGNQPQHF

J gene: TRBJ2-3
D gene: NA
V gene: TRBV5-1
CDR3 protein: CASSLESYGTDTQYF

J gene: TRBJ2-5
D gene: TRBD1
V gene: TRBV6-5
CDR3 protein: CASSSGTGGPGETQYF

J gene: TRBJ1-1
D gene: NA
V gene: TRBV7-2
CDR3 protein: CASSLAMGGWTEAFF

J gene: TRBJ1-4
D gene: NA
V gene: TRBV28
CDR3 protein: CASSSRPWDSEKLFF

J gene: TRBJ2-1
D gene: TRBD2
V gene: TRBV10-3
CDR3 protein: CAISDLAGGGNEQFF

J gene: TRBJ2-5
D gene: NA
V gene: TRBV4-1
CDR3 protein: CASSQDGVETQYF

J gene: TRBJ2-1
D gene: TRBD2
V gene: TRBV7-8
CDR3 protein: CASSPGGTTAYNEQFF

J gene: TRBJ1-1
D gene: NA
V gene: TRBV28
CDR3 protein: CASILSGNTEAFF

J gene: TRBJ1-6
D gene: NA
V gene: TRBV2
CDR3 protein: CASSIQAYNSPLHF

J gene: TRBJ1-2
D gene: NA
V gene: TRBV28
CDR3 protein: CASFDQGTYGYTF

J gene: TRBJ2-7
D gene: TRBD2
V gene: TRBV13
CDR3 protein: CASSPRLGTSGTYEQYF